This record concerns one TCR beta chain sequence. Its cognate antigen is unknown. This specimen comes from a study of cytomegalovirus exposure and HLA in healthy donors. Primers for the PCR totalled 60 Vbeta and 13 Jbeta. The data were produced by immunoSEQ multiplex PCR, yet TCRdb's version contains in-frame clones alone and is incomplete. This table has 130,000 to 150,000 clones, around 77% appearing once. The CDR3 spans 13 residues. Germline CDR1 and CDR2: SGHDN and FVKESK. V lost 1 base and J lost 8, with 11 bases in between. Study-wide results and limits: In vitro assays verified that a few CMV-associated chains recognized CMV antigens specifically. While the bulk of TCR sequences proved rare, some public TCRs turned up in many donors.

This sequence joins TRBV14 and TRBJ1-1; D not certain. Sequencing was performed on PBMCs. The clonotype originates from a woman between 40 and 55 years old in good health and CMV-seropositive. The CDR3 DNA sequence: TGTGCCAGCAGCCAAGTCTCCGGAGGCGAAGCTTTCTTT. It translates to CASSQVSGGEAFF.